What follows describes a single TCR beta chain. This CDR3 is built from 16 residues. CDR1 SGDLS and CDR2 YYNGEE come from the germline V gene. Trimming took off 0 bases at V and 3 bases at J, with 10 bases between the two ends. The method was immunoSEQ multiplex PCR; TCRdb's version includes in-frame clones alone and lacks a portion of them. The table lists under 500,000 clones, about 85% of them singletons. This record comes from a study of blood T cell repertoires in COVID-19. Self-reported history from a screening survey and questionnaire set each donor's cohort. J is TRBJ1-6 and V is TRBV9; D is perhaps TRBD1 (5 bases). The clonotype comes from a woman aged 18-29 years with acute COVID-19. The sample comprised PBMCs or T cells enriched from blood (not recorded which). The CDR3 coding sequence is TGTGCCAGCAGCGTAGGGTCCAGGGACTATAATTCACCCCTCCACTTT. Translated, it gives CASSVGSRDYNSPLHF.